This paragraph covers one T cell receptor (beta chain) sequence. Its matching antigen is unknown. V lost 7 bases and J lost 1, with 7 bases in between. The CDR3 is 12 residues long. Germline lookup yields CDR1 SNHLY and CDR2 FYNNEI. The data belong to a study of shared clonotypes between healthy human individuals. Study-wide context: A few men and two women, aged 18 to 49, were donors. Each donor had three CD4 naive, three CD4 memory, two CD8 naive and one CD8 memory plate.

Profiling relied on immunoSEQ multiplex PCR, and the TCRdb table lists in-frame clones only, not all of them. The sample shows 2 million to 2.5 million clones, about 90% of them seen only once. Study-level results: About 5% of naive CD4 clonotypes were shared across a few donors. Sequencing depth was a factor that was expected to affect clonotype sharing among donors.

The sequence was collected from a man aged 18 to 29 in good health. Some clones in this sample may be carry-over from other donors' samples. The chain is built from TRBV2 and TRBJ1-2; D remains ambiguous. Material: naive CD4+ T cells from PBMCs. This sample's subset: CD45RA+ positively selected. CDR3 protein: CASNPSNYGYTF. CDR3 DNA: TGTGCCAGCAACCCCAGTAACTATGGCTACACCTTC.